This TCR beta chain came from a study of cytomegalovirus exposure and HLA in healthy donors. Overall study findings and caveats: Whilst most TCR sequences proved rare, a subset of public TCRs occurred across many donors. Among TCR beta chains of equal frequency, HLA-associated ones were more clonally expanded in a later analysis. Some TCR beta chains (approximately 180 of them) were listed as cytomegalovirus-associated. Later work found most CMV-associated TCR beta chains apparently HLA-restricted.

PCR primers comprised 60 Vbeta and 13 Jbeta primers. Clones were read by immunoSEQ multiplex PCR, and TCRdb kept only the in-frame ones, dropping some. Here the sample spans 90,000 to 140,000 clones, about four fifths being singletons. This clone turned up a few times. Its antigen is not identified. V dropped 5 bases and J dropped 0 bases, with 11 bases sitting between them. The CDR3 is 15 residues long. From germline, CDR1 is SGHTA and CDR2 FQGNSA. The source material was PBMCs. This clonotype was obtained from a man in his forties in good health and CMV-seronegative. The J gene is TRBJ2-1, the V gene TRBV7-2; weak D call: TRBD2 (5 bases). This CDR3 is CASSVDGDSYNEQFF. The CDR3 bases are TGTGCCAGCAGCGTAGACGGGGACTCCTACAATGAGCAGTTCTTC. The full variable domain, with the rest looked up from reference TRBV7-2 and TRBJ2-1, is GAGVSQSPSNKVTEKGKDVELRCDPISGHTALYWYRQSLGQGLEFLIYFQGNSAPDKSGLPSDRFSAERTGGSVSTLTIQRTQQEDSAVYLCASSVDGDSYNEQFFGPGTRLTVL.